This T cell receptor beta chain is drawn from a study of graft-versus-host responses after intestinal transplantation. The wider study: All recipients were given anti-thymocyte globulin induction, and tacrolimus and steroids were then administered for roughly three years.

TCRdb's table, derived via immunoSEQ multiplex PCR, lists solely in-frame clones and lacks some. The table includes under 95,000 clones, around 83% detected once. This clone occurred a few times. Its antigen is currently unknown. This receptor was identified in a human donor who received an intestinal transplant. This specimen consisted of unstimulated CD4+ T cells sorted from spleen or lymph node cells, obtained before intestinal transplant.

The CDR3 region has the DNA TGTGCCAGCAGCTTAGGACCCCCCGGGGGCAATCAGCCCCAGCATTTT. Residues: CASSLGPPGGNQPQHF. The chain has TRBV5-6 and TRBJ1-5, with unresolved D. CDR1 and CDR2 (germline): SGHDT, YYEEEE. This CDR3 contains 16 residues. Trimming pared 2 bases from V and 2 bases from J, leaving 14 bases between.